A selection of T cell receptor beta chains follows, all from one sample in a study of beta chain features in type 1 diabetes. Clones were sequenced by immunoSEQ multiplex PCR, and TCRdb holds only the in-frame ones, with some missing. The data hold 600,000 to 700,000 clones, with about an eighth observed a single time. The specimen was naive CD4+ T cells from blood. Receptor source: a man aged 18 to 30 with type 1 diabetes. The CDR3 runs from the conserved cysteine through the conserved F or W. The D gene is left open where the match is weak. Rows may omit the clone size; those that give it use once, few, many or a size class.

V gene	clone size	D gene	J gene	CDR3 protein	CDR3 DNA
TRBV18	few	.	TRBJ2-4	CASSPFSGSENIQYF	TGTGCCAGCTCACCATTTTCAGGGAGCGAAAACATTCAGTACTTC
TRBV10-3	.	.	TRBJ2-5	CAAGGAETQYF	TGTGCGGCCGGGGGCGCGGAGACCCAGTACTTC
TRBV5-1	.	.	TRBJ2-4	CASSLGQGRNIQYF	TGCGCCAGCAGCTTGGGGCAGGGGAGGAACATTCAGTACTTC
TRBV29-1	.	.	TRBJ2-7	CSVQVTYEQYF	TGCAGCGTTCAAGTCACCTACGAGCAGTACTTC
TRBV11-3	.	.	TRBJ2-4	CASSLALAKNIQYF	TGTGCCAGCAGCTTGGCGCTAGCCAAAAACATTCAGTACTTC
TRBV18	few	.	TRBJ1-1	CASSPTGGRNTEAFF	TGTGCCAGCTCACCCACTGGGGGACGGAACACTGAAGCTTTCTTT
TRBV7-9	few	.	TRBJ2-7	CASSLAGTLSSYEQYF	TGTGCCAGCAGCTTAGCGGGGACCTTAAGCTCCTACGAGCAGTACTTC
TRBV5-4	few	TRBD2	TRBJ2-1	CASSPPFGGVNNEQFF	TGTGCCAGCAGCCCCCCCTTTGGGGGGGTTAACAATGAGCAGTTCTTC
TRBV27	.	.	TRBJ2-7	CASRHDRTEFYEQYF	TGTGCCAGCAGGCACGACAGGACCGAATTCTACGAGCAGTACTTC
TRBV7-9	.	.	TRBJ2-7	CASSLAGDSNPSYEQYF	TGTGCCAGCAGCTTAGCGGGGGACTCCAACCCCAGCTACGAGCAGTACTTC
TRBV5-4	few	.	TRBJ2-1	CASSLAGSYNEQFF	TGTGCCAGCAGCTTGGCGGGTTCCTACAATGAGCAGTTCTTC
TRBV19	.	TRBD2	TRBJ2-1	CATIPRVGGVQFF	TGTGCCACTATACCCCGGGTGGGGGGGGTGCAGTTCTTC
TRBV11-2	few	.	TRBJ1-6	CASSLGGATHSSPLHF	TGTGCCAGCAGCTTAGGAGGAGCGACCCATAGTTCACCCCTCCACTTT
TRBV4-3	.	.	TRBJ2-3	CASSQEGASHADTQYF	TGCGCCAGCAGCCAAGAGGGGGCCTCCCATGCGGATACGCAGTATTTT
TRBV7-8	few	.	TRBJ2-7	CASSLQESSYEQYF	TGTGCCAGCAGCCTACAGGAAAGCTCCTACGAGCAGTACTTC
TRBV11-2	.	TRBD1	TRBJ2-7	CASSFTQGASEQYF	TGTGCCAGCAGCTTCACGCAGGGGGCGTCGGAGCAGTACTTC
TRBV29-1	.	TRBD2	TRBJ2-3	CSVGTSGAASTDTQYF	TGCAGCGTGGGGACTAGCGGGGCCGCTAGCACAGATACGCAGTATTTT
TRBV7-9	few	.	TRBJ2-1	CASSLAEGGNEQFF	TGTGCCAGCAGCTTAGCCGAAGGGGGTAATGAGCAGTTCTTC
TRBV7-6	.	.	TRBJ1-4	CASSSWTATNEKLFF	TGTGCCAGCAGCTCATGGACAGCAACTAATGAAAAACTGTTTTTT
TRBV5-1	few	.	TRBJ2-5	CASSLVSSQETQYF	TGCGCCAGCAGCTTGGTCTCCTCGCAAGAGACCCAGTACTTC
TRBV14	.	TRBD1	TRBJ2-1	CASSQVTGVRDYSDEQFF	TGTGCCAGCAGCCAAGTTACAGGGGTAAGAGACTATTCGGATGAGCAGTTCTTC
TRBV30	few	TRBD1	TRBJ2-6	CARSPGTAVYGANVLTF	TGTGCCCGCTCTCCCGGGACAGCCGTTTATGGGGCCAACGTCCTGACTTTC
TRBV29-1	few	.	TRBJ1-3	CSVETGTWDGNTIYF	TGCAGCGTTGAAACCGGGACCTGGGATGGAAACACCATATATTTT
TRBV5-6	few	.	TRBJ2-3	CASSLTDTQYF	TGTGCCAGCAGCTTGACAGATACGCAGTATTTT
TRBV14	.	TRBD2	TRBJ2-1	CASSRGIAGKSSYNEQFF	TGTGCCAGCAGCCGCGGGATAGCGGGGAAGAGCTCCTACAATGAGCAGTTCTTC
TRBV10-3	.	.	TRBJ1-2	CAISEGNGYTF	TGTGCCATCAGTGAGGGTAATGGCTACACCTTC
TRBV7-9	.	.	TRBJ1-4	CASSQTSGPNEKLFF	TGTGCCAGCAGCCAAACGTCAGGGCCTAATGAAAAACTGTTTTTT
TRBV18	.	.	TRBJ1-1	CASSPSGLTEAFF	TGTGCCAGCTCACCATCAGGGTTGACTGAAGCTTTCTTT
TRBV19	few	.	TRBJ1-6	CASSTYVRDSPLHF	TGTGCCAGTAGTACCTACGTCAGGGATTCACCCCTCCACTTT
TRBV5-1	few	.	TRBJ2-5	CASSLGQQETQYF	TGCGCCAGCAGCTTGGGACAGCAAGAGACCCAGTACTTC
TRBV27	.	.	TRBJ1-2	CASSLKDGVGYTF	TGTGCCAGCAGTTTAAAGGACGGGGTGGGCTACACCTTC
TRBV7-9	.	.	TRBJ1-6	CASSLDGGHSPLHF	TGTGCCAGCAGCTTAGACGGGGGCCATTCACCCCTCCACTTT
TRBV5-1	.	TRBD1	TRBJ1-1	CASSLTGVTEAFF	TGCGCCAGCAGTCTGACAGGGGTCACTGAAGCTTTCTTT
TRBV23-1	few	.	TRBJ1-2	CASSHYGYTF	TGCGCCAGCAGTCATTATGGCTACACCTTC
TRBV27	few	.	TRBJ2-1	CASSPYVTLSSYNEQFF	TGTGCCAGCAGCCCCTACGTGACCCTGAGCTCCTACAATGAGCAGTTCTTC